A single sample is the source of the 22 T cell receptor beta chains below, sequenced in a study of blood T cell repertoires in COVID-19. Here immunoSEQ multiplex PCR was the method, and the copy in TCRdb shows in-frame clones only, minus some. The sample holds under 75,000 clones, 65% to 80% seen once. Sequencing was carried out using peripheral blood. These receptors originate from a woman aged 70-85 years with acute or convalescent COVID-19.

The CDR3 reads CASRKAGVNTGELFF. As DNA, the CDR3 is TGTGCCAGCCGGAAAGCAGGGGTAAACACCGGGGAGCTGTTTTTT. The chain couples TRBV6-5 to TRBJ2-2; D may be TRBD1 (6 bases). The CDR3 sequence is 15 residues long. The germline CDR1 and CDR2 sequences are MNHEY and SVGAGI. The V end was cut by 8 bases, the J end by 2 bases, with 15 bases between.

The J gene is TRBJ2-3, the V gene TRBV28; D is ambiguous. The CDR3 runs to 14 residues. The V gene's germline CDR1 is MDHEN and CDR2 SYDVKM. V was clipped by 1 base and J by 6 bases, with 11 bases between them. This chain's CDR3 is CASSLSVSVDTQYF. Here the CDR3 DNA reads TGTGCCAGCAGTTTATCGGTCTCGGTTGATACGCAGTATTTT.

Notes on this clone: Other DNA sequences in the sample encode the same CDR3. CDR3 in amino acids: CASSVAGSYNSPLHF. The CDR3 region has the DNA TGTGCCAGCAGCGTAGCAGGATCCTATAATTCACCCCTCCACTTT. V usage is TRBV9 and J usage is TRBJ1-6; D is ambiguous. Germline V gene sequence: CDR1 SGDLS, CDR2 YYNGEE. V lost 0 bases and J 1 base, leaving 5 bases between the germline ends. The CDR3 runs 15 residues.

V usage is TRBV7-9 and J usage is TRBJ2-3, with D possibly TRBD1 on 6 matching bases. The CDR3 is made up of 14 amino acids. Trimming left V 2 bases short and J 4 bases short, with 10 bases between. Germline-derived CDR1 and CDR2 are SEHNR and FQNEAQ (reference sequence). The CDR3 here is CASSLRDTSDTQYF. The DNA of the CDR3 is TGTGCCAGCAGCTTAAGGGACACCTCAGATACGCAGTATTTT. Variable domain in full (rest from reference TRBV7-9 and TRBJ2-3): DTGVSQNPRHKITKRGQNVTFRCDPISEHNRLYWYRQTLGQGPEFLTYFQNEAQLEKSRLLSDRFSAERPKGSFSTLEIQRTEQGDSAMYLCASSLRDTSDTQYFGPGTRLTVL.

The chain is built from TRBV29-1 and TRBJ2-5, with 7 bases matching TRBD1. The junction had 8 bases not matched to a gene; V was cut back by 6 bases and J by 4 bases. Germline CDR1 SQVTM, CDR2 ANQGSEA. The CDR3 is made up of 13 amino acids. The CDR3 region is CSVAPTGTETQYF. The CDR3, as DNA: TGCAGCGTCGCACCGACAGGGACAGAGACCCAGTACTTC.

The genes are TRBV19 and TRBJ1-1; the match to TRBD1 covers 11 bases. With V trimmed by 3 bases and J by 0 bases, 9 bases remained unmatched. This CDR3 contains 18 residues. Germline values: CDR1 LNHDA, CDR2 SQIVND (reference sequence). CDR3 amino acids: CASSMKGDRGRMNTEAFF. The CDR3 nucleotides are TGTGCCAGTAGTATGAAAGGGGACAGGGGGAGAATGAACACTGAAGCTTTCTTT.

This rearrangement joins TRBV7-5 to TRBJ1-1; the table's TRBD1 call for D was not verified on the DNA. TRBV7-5 is a documented pseudogene. The CDR3 consists of 18 residues. CDR3 protein: CVRSAHSGTGGAWTEAFF. In DNA form, the CDR3 reads TGTGTCAGAAGCGCCCACTCCGGGACAGGGGGCGCGTGGACTGAAGCTTTCTTT.

V gene TRBV6-5 combines with J gene TRBJ2-7; the match to TRBD1 covers 7 bases. Per germline, CDR1 MNHEY and CDR2 SVGAGI. There are 13 residues in the CDR3. Trimming cost V 6 bases and J 2 bases; bases outside gene matches: 4. CDR3 nucleotides: TGTGCCAGCAGGAGGGGACAGACCTACGAGCAGTACTTC. It translates to CASRRGQTYEQYF.

The chain combines TRBV5-5 with TRBJ1-6, with D perhaps TRBD1 (6 bases). The CDR3 covers 15 residues. CDR1 and CDR2 from the germline V gene are SGHKS and YYEKEE (reference sequence). Trimming removed 2 bases at V and 8 bases at J, with 14 bases between. CDR3 protein: CASSFWYRVDSPLHF. The CDR3 bases are TGTGCCAGCAGCTTCTGGTACAGGGTGGATTCACCCCTCCACTTT.

This clone was seen more than once but under ten times. The V and J genes are TRBV2 and TRBJ1-5; maybe TRBD1 (6 bases). In germline, CDR1 is SNHLY, CDR2 FYNNEI. The germline V and J ends were trimmed by 5 bases and 2 bases, with 19 bases remaining between them. The CDR3 totals 17 residues. CDR3 sequence (DNA): TGTGCCAGCAGTCCTACGCTGCACAGGGATGGCAATCAGCCCCAGCATTTT. It codes for CASSPTLHRDGNQPQHF.

The chain links TRBV14 to TRBJ2-3; D might be TRBD1 (6 bases). CDR1 and CDR2 (germline): SGHDN, FVKESK. This CDR3 is 15 amino acids long. V lost 3 bases, J lost 6 bases, and 16 bases lay in between. The CDR3 loop is CASSQGGGRVDTQYF. DNA for the CDR3: TGTGCCAGCAGCCAGGGTGGGGGCCGAGTGGATACGCAGTATTTT.

The CDR3: CASSLADRENTEAFF. CDR3 nucleotide sequence: TGTGCCAGCAGCTTAGCCGACAGGGAGAACACTGAAGCTTTCTTT. The rearrangement links TRBV11-2 to TRBJ1-1; 7 positions match TRBD1. CDR1 and CDR2 from the germline V gene are SGHAT and FQNNGV. This CDR3 spans 15 amino acids. V was pared by 1 base and J by 1 base, with 3 bases of the junction left unmatched.

The chain is built from TRBV12-3 or TRBV12-4 and TRBJ1-1, with D unclear. V shed 3 bases and J shed 9 bases, with 14 bases lying between them. The CDR3 runs to 13 residues. CDR3 DNA: TGTGCCAGCAGTTTCTTTCCACGCGGGCAAGCTTTCTTT. Protein sequence: CASSFFPRGQAFF.

The chain carries TRBV5-1 and TRBJ1-2, with 8 bases matching TRBD1. The CDR3 has 14 residues. The V segment lost 5 bases and the J segment 3 bases; nucleotides outside the gene matches: 6. Germline V gives CDR1 SGHRS, CDR2 YFSETQ. CDR3 nucleotides: TGCGCCAGCAGGCCTGGGACAGGCGACTATGGCTACACCTTC. This encodes CASRPGTGDYGYTF.

V gene TRBV7-9 combines with J gene TRBJ2-1; D is unclear. This CDR3 is 13 amino acids long. V shed 6 bases and J shed 0 bases, with 6 bases lying between them. Germline V gene data show CDR1 as SEHNR and CDR2 as FQNEAQ (reference sequence). The CDR3 region has the DNA TGTGCCAGCAGAGCTGGCTCCTACAATGAGCAGTTCTTC. This gives the protein CASRAGSYNEQFF. The full variable domain, in which reference TRBV7-9 and TRBJ2-1 provide the parts outside the CDR3, is DTGVSQNPRHKITKRGQNVTFRCDPISEHNRLYWYRQTLGQGPEFLTYFQNEAQLEKSRLLSDRFSAERPKGSFSTLEIQRTEQGDSAMYLCASRAGSYNEQFFGPGTRLTVL.

The gene calls are TRBV5-5 and TRBJ1-4; D uncertain. Looked up from germline, CDR1 is SGHKS and CDR2 is YYEKEE (reference sequence). The length of the CDR3 is 14 residues. The V end lost 2 bases, the J end lost 10 bases, and 15 bases lay between the germline ends. CDR3 sequence: CASSFILGPGKLFF. The CDR3 DNA follows: TGTGCCAGCAGCTTTATATTAGGCCCGGGAAAACTGTTTTTT.

Regarding this clone: The identical CDR3 is also encoded by other nucleotide sequences in the sample. This chain links TRBV5-4 with TRBJ2-5, with 9 bases aligning to TRBD2. The CDR3 consists of 14 residues. The germline V gene encodes CDR1 SGHNT and CDR2 YYREEE (reference sequence). Germline trimming cut 4 bases from V and 1 base from J; bases unmatched to any gene: 2. For the CDR3, the DNA is TGTGCCAGCAGCAGCGGGGGGTCCCAAGAGACCCAGTACTTC. This gives the protein CASSSGGSQETQYF.

The chain carries TRBV10-2 and TRBJ2-2; 7 bases match TRBD1. V shed 5 bases and J 4 bases; nucleotides not matched to a gene: 7. CDR3 length: 15 amino acids. CDR1 WSHSY and CDR2 SAAADI come from the germline V gene. CDR3 region: CASSSGNRGTGELFF. The CDR3, as DNA: TGCGCCAGCAGTTCCGGTAACAGGGGCACCGGGGAGCTGTTTTTT.

V is TRBV27 and J is TRBJ1-6; perhaps TRBD1 as D (5 bases). The CDR3 consists of 16 residues. Trimming removed 4 bases at V and 11 bases at J, with 21 bases between. Germline V lookup: CDR1 MNHEY, CDR2 SMNVEV (reference sequence). The CDR3 loop reads CASSSSPGGWATPLHF. CDR3 sequence (DNA): TGTGCCAGCAGTTCCTCTCCCGGGGGTTGGGCTACACCCCTCCACTTT.

The V call is TRBV10-3, the J call TRBJ1-5; D unresolved. The CDR3 contains 14 residues. Germline CDR1 reads ENHRY; CDR2 reads SYGVKD. Between the trimmed V and J ends, which lost 0 bases and 2 bases, there was a span of 5 bases. The CDR3 loop is CAISESSGNQPQHF. The CDR3 DNA reads TGTGCCATCAGTGAGTCCAGTGGCAATCAGCCCCAGCATTTT.

The gene calls are TRBV11-2 and TRBJ1-1, with unresolved D. The CDR3 has 14 amino acids. Germline V gene data show CDR1 as SGHAT and CDR2 as FQNNGV. V was clipped by 7 bases and J by 1 base, with 13 bases between them. The chain's CDR3 is CASTQEGRNTEAFF. CDR3 bases: TGTGCCAGCACCCAGGAGGGTAGGAACACTGAAGCTTTCTTT.

The J gene is TRBJ1-2, the V gene TRBV19, with D unclear. The CDR3 is 13 amino acids. Germline V CDR1 and CDR2: LNHDA, SQIVND (reference sequence). Trimming took off 4 bases at V and 6 bases at J, with 12 bases between the two ends. The DNA for the CDR3 is TGTGCCAGTAGTAGACGGAGTCATAATGGCTACACCTTC. Encoded protein: CASSRRSHNGYTF.